Following are 30 T cell receptor beta chains from one sample sequenced in a study of T cells in localized non-small cell lung cancer. Data came from immunoSEQ multiplex PCR; TCRdb stores just in-frame clones and leaves some out. The sample holds about 53,000 clones, over 70% seen once. The specimen comprised peripheral blood mononuclear cells, sampled before any cancer treatment. All receptors derive from a man aged 40-75 years with stage III lung adenocarcinoma.

The genes are TRBV4-2 and TRBJ2-7; 11 nucleotides agree with TRBD2. The V gene end was trimmed by 3 bases and the J gene end by 1 base; junction bases not matched to a gene: 5. Germline loops: CDR1 LGHNA, CDR2 YNFKEQ. CDR3 size: 16 residues. The CDR3 coding sequence is TGTGCCAGCAGCCATTTAGCGGGGGGGCGTTCCTACGAGCAGTACTTC. This gives the protein CASSHLAGGRSYEQYF.

The chain combines TRBV7-2 with TRBJ2-3; 10 positions agree with TRBD2. Germline CDR1 and CDR2: SGHTA and FQGNSA. With 1 base clipped from V and 0 bases from J, the junction kept 4 bases outside the gene matches. CDR3 length: 17 residues. The CDR3 nucleotides are TGTGCCAGCAGCTTAGATACTAGCGGGACTAGCACAGATACGCAGTATTTT. Amino acid sequence: CASSLDTSGTSTDTQYF.

This clone appeared once. The chain combines TRBV5-6 with TRBJ2-7, with D possibly TRBD2 on 5 matching bases. Germline CDR1 reads SGHDT; CDR2 reads YYEEEE. Trimming removed 0 bases from V and 7 bases from J, with 5 bases in between. The CDR3 consists of 11 residues. CDR3 sequence: CASSLAGEQYF. CDR3 nucleotides: TGTGCCAGCAGCTTGGCGGGGGAGCAGTACTTC.

This sequence joins TRBV7-2 and TRBJ2-3; D remains unclear. V was pared by 5 bases and J by 8 bases, with 14 bases between. CDR1 SGHTA and CDR2 FQGNSA come from the germline V gene. CDR3 length: 13 amino acids. CDR3 amino acids: CASSPVRSGTQYF. CDR3 sequence (DNA): TGTGCCAGCAGCCCCGTGAGATCGGGTACGCAGTATTTT.

V and J are TRBV7-3 and TRBJ2-6; D is uncertain. The V gene's germline CDR1 is SGHTA and CDR2 FQGTGA. The CDR3 is 14 amino acids. Trimming cost V 3 bases and J 0 bases, with 3 bases left between them. CDR3 sequence: CASSFGSGANVLTF. CDR3 nucleotides: TGTGCCAGCAGCTTCGGCTCTGGGGCCAACGTCCTGACTTTC.

V is TRBV29-1 and J is TRBJ1-4; no definite D call. Germline assignment: CDR1 SQVTM and CDR2 ANQGSEA. Trimming pared 0 bases from V and 10 bases from J, leaving 12 bases between. The CDR3 consists of 13 residues. As DNA, the CDR3 is TGCAGCGTTGAAGATGGGTCGGGCGGAAAACTGTTTTTT. Translation gives CSVEDGSGGKLFF.

The chain links TRBV9 to TRBJ2-2; D not certain. V was shortened by 3 bases and J by 3 bases, with 15 bases between the two germline ends. The CDR3 totals 16 residues. Germline CDR1 is SGDLS and CDR2 is YYNGEE. The CDR3 bases are TGTGCCAGCAGCGGGCCTCTTTCCCTACACACCGGGGAGCTGTTTTTT. Translation: CASSGPLSLHTGELFF.

The J gene is TRBJ2-2, the V gene TRBV4-3; 8 nucleotides line up with TRBD1. Germline CDR1 is LGHNA and CDR2 is YSLEER. The CDR3 spans 15 residues. V lost 4 bases to trimming and J lost 3 bases; unmatched junction nucleotides: 4. CDR3 region: CASSPVTGDTGELFF. The CDR3 region has the DNA TGCGCCAGCAGCCCAGTGACAGGGGACACCGGGGAGCTGTTTTTT.

CDR3 sequence (DNA): TGTGCCAGCCGGGACAGGGATGCAACTAATGAAAAACTGTTTTTT. This translates into CASRDRDATNEKLFF. This chain joins TRBV19 and TRBJ1-4, with 9 bases matching TRBD1. Germline V gene data show CDR1 as LNHDA and CDR2 as SQIVND (reference sequence). CDR3 size: 15 residues. Unmatched junction bases numbered 5, after V lost 9 bases and J lost 0 bases.

The V and J genes are TRBV28 and TRBJ2-7, with no clear D. The CDR3 is made up of 13 amino acids. Germline V CDR1 and CDR2: MDHEN, SYDVKM. The V end was cut by 2 bases, the J end by 2 bases, with 7 bases between. The CDR3 DNA reads as TGTGCCAGCAGTTTAACTCTTACCTACGAGCAGTACTTC. It is translated as CASSLTLTYEQYF.

V is TRBV28 and J is TRBJ2-1, with 8 bases matching TRBD1. The CDR3 is 14 amino acids. CDR1 is MDHEN and CDR2 is SYDVKM in the germline V gene. V was pared by 4 bases and J by 7 bases, with 6 bases of the junction left unmatched. The CDR3 sequence: CASSSGGVRNEQFF. The CDR3 DNA follows: TGTGCCAGCAGTTCAGGGGGCGTCAGGAATGAGCAGTTCTTC.

The V call is TRBV5-1, the J call TRBJ1-3, with D maybe TRBD1 (5 bases). The V gene's germline CDR1 is SGHRS and CDR2 YFSETQ. CDR3 length: 14 amino acids. V lost 2 bases and J lost 4, with 10 bases in between. CDR3 sequence: CASSLSGDGNTIYF. The DNA of the CDR3 is TGCGCCAGCAGCTTATCGGGGGACGGAAACACCATATATTTT.

V usage is TRBV5-1 and J usage is TRBJ2-3; no firm D call. The CDR3 extends over 16 amino acids. V lost 0 bases to trimming and J lost 0 bases, with 11 bases between them. From germline, CDR1 is SGHRS and CDR2 YFSETQ. The chain's CDR3 is CASSLDGLISTDTQYF. CDR3 DNA: TGCGCCAGCAGCTTGGATGGGTTAATTAGCACAGATACGCAGTATTTT.

The chain carries TRBV29-1 and TRBJ1-1; weak D call: TRBD1 (6 bases). There are 13 residues in the CDR3. Trimming removed 4 bases at V and 5 bases at J, with 14 bases between. Germline values: CDR1 SQVTM, CDR2 ANQGSEA. The CDR3 bases are TGCAGCGTTGCAACAGGGTTAGGGACTGAAGCTTTCTTT. It specifies CSVATGLGTEAFF.

The V gene is TRBV2, the J gene TRBJ1-1, with D maybe TRBD1 (5 bases). Between the trimmed V and J ends, which lost 4 bases and 3 bases, there was a span of 12 bases. The V gene's germline CDR1 is SNHLY and CDR2 FYNNEI. This CDR3 has 14 amino acids. The CDR3 is CASSGVRVDTEAFF. Here the CDR3 DNA reads TGTGCCAGCAGTGGCGTCAGGGTGGACACTGAAGCTTTCTTT.

V gene TRBV5-6 combines with J gene TRBJ2-7; D is tentatively TRBD1 or TRBD2 (5 bases each). The germline CDR1 and CDR2 sequences are SGHDT and YYEEEE. V was shortened by 5 bases and J by 5 bases, with 17 bases between the two germline ends. CDR3 length: 14 residues. The CDR3 bases are TGTGCCAGCAGGCTGAGGGGAAGGTGGGACGAGCAGTACTTC. It translates to CASRLRGRWDEQYF.

The chain joins TRBV4-3 to TRBJ1-4, with 8 positions matching TRBD1. Germline-derived CDR1 and CDR2 are LGHNA and YSLEER. V gave up 4 bases and J gave up 8 bases; unmatched junction bases: 12. CDR3 length equals 16 residues. CDR3 in DNA: TGCGCCAGCAGCCTCCAACGGACAGGGATGGGAGAAAAACTGTTTTTT. Its protein product is CASSLQRTGMGEKLFF.

The V and J genes are TRBV18 and TRBJ1-5; D is possibly TRBD1 (6 bases). CDR1 is KGHSH, CDR2 LQKENI, per germline. This CDR3 spans 17 amino acids. Trimming removed 0 bases at V and 7 bases at J, with 19 bases between. CDR3 protein: CASSPPNTGGFRQPQHF. The CDR3 nucleotides read TGTGCCAGCTCACCACCGAACACGGGGGGCTTTAGGCAGCCCCAGCATTTT.

This clone was counted only a few times. The rearrangement uses TRBV11-2 and TRBJ2-7; no clear D gene. V was clipped by 4 bases and J by 6 bases, with 13 bases between them. Per germline, CDR1 SGHAT and CDR2 FQNNGV. The CDR3 contains 13 residues. This chain's CDR3 is CASSSTLAGEQYF. CDR3 bases: TGTGCCAGCAGCTCCACGCTGGCTGGCGAGCAGTACTTC.

J is TRBJ1-4 and V is TRBV19; 8 bases match TRBD1. Germline V gene lookup returns CDR1 LNHDA and CDR2 SQIVND (reference sequence). The junction had 6 bases not matched to a gene; V was cut back by 5 bases and J by 7 bases. This CDR3 is built from 14 residues. In nucleotides, the CDR3 is TGTGCCAGTAGTCCAGGACAGGGAGCTGAAAAACTGTTTTTT. It encodes CASSPGQGAEKLFF.

This clone was recorded a few times. The chain recombines TRBV30 with TRBJ1-1; tentative D call: TRBD1 (5 bases). V was trimmed by 0 bases and J by 3 bases, leaving 14 bases between them. Germline assignment: CDR1 GTSNPN and CDR2 SVGIG (reference sequence). The CDR3 has 15 amino acids. CDR3 sequence: CAWSVDVLGDTEAFF. The CDR3 DNA reads TGTGCCTGGAGTGTTGACGTACTGGGGGACACTGAAGCTTTCTTT.

The chain uses TRBV6-5 and TRBJ2-1, with 10 bases fitting TRBD2. Germline-derived CDR1 and CDR2 are MNHEY and SVGAGI. This CDR3 spans 16 amino acids. V was pared by 4 bases and J by 4 bases, with 7 bases of the junction left unmatched. The CDR3 sequence is CASSSAAGGLYNEQFF. CDR3 coding DNA: TGTGCCAGCAGTTCCGCAGCGGGGGGGCTATACAATGAGCAGTTCTTC.

This sequence joins TRBV29-1 and TRBJ1-1, with 8 positions matching TRBD1. Germline V lookup: CDR1 SQVTM, CDR2 ANQGSEA. V trimming: 7 bases; J trimming: 3 bases; junction bases outside the gene matches: 4. CDR3 length equals 12 residues. As DNA, the CDR3 is TGCAGCGGACTGACAGGGGACACTGAAGCTTTCTTT. Its protein is CSGLTGDTEAFF.

The rearrangement uses TRBV7-8 and TRBJ1-2; D ambiguous. V was cut by 6 bases and J by 3 bases, with 5 bases left in between. The CDR3 totals 11 residues. Germline CDR1 reads SGHVS; CDR2 reads FQNEAQ. CDR3 nucleotides: TGTGCCAGCAGGGGTGACTATGGCTACACCTTC. It yields the protein CASRGDYGYTF.

The V gene is TRBV12-5, the J gene TRBJ2-3; TRBD2 matches at 7 bases. Germline CDR1 LGHNT, CDR2 FRNRAP. The V gene end was trimmed by 7 bases and the J gene end by 2 bases; junction bases not matched to a gene: 6. The CDR3 extends over 14 amino acids. CDR3 protein: CASALGGDTDTQYF. The CDR3 DNA is TGTGCTAGTGCCCTGGGGGGGGACACAGATACGCAGTATTTT.

Here the CDR3 reads CASSPRGEPLYEQYF. The CDR3 DNA follows: TGTGCCAGCAGCCCGCGCGGGGAACCTTTATACGAGCAGTACTTC. The rearrangement joins TRBV13 to TRBJ2-7; D is perhaps TRBD2 (6 bases). Deletions cut 5 bases from V and 4 bases from J, with 18 bases between. CDR3 size: 15 residues. Germline CDR1 reads PRHDT; CDR2 reads FYEKMQ (reference sequence).

The chain couples TRBV18 to TRBJ2-3; D gene ambiguous. V was clipped by 0 bases and J by 2 bases, with 9 bases between them. CDR3 length equals 15 residues. Looked up from germline, CDR1 is KGHSH and CDR2 is LQKENI. DNA for the CDR3: TGTGCCAGCTCACCACCGGCGAGCGCCACAGATACGCAGTATTTT. Amino acids: CASSPPASATDTQYF.

V is TRBV7-2 and J is TRBJ2-1; 11 positions agree with TRBD2. The junction had 3 bases not matched to a gene; V was cut back by 4 bases and J by 4 bases. Germline CDR1 is SGHTA and CDR2 is FQGNSA. The length of the CDR3 is 15 residues. CDR3 in amino acids: CASSYTSGGYNEQFF. The CDR3 nucleotides are TGTGCCAGCAGCTATACTAGCGGGGGTTACAATGAGCAGTTCTTC. The full variable domain, completed using reference TRBV7-2 and TRBJ2-1, is GAGVSQSPSNKVTEKGKDVELRCDPISGHTALYWYRQSLGQGLEFLIYFQGNSAPDKSGLPSDRFSAERTGGSVSTLTIQRTQQEDSAVYLCASSYTSGGYNEQFFGPGTRLTVL.

The V and J genes are TRBV4-2 and TRBJ1-6; TRBD1 might be the D (6 bases). V dropped 2 bases and J dropped 7 bases, with 12 bases sitting between them. This CDR3 is 15 amino acids long. The germline CDR1 and CDR2 sequences are LGHNA and YNFKEQ. The CDR3 sequence: CASSQHTGPNSPLHF. In DNA, the CDR3 is TGTGCCAGCAGCCAACATACAGGGCCGAATTCACCCCTCCACTTT.

The chain combines TRBV27 with TRBJ2-3; a possible D gene is TRBD2 (6 bases). The CDR3 loop spans 14 amino acids. Trimming cost V 7 bases and J 4 bases, with 15 bases left between them. The germline CDR1 and CDR2 sequences are MNHEY and SMNVEV (reference sequence). The CDR3 spells CASTPRGDSDTQYF. CDR3 bases: TGTGCCAGCACCCCGCGGGGAGATTCAGATACGCAGTATTTT.